This TCR beta chain is drawn from a study of T cells in Graves' hyperthyroidism and ophthalmopathy. TCR beta CDR3 region amplification was performed from RNA transcripts. Primed by the HTBI set, a first-round RT-PCR was run on the TCR CDR3. Via MiXCR, TCRdb re-called the multiplex PCR reads, giving one row per CDR3 protein. The data hold about 400,000 distinct CDR3 sequences, with 13% to 15% observed a single time. Study findings and constraints: Stable hyperthyroidism was told apart from ophthalmopathy by a model built on 13 V-J features. The majority of expanded thyroid clonotypes above 0.001 also appeared in blood.

A few counts support this clonotype. Antigen unknown. The V end lost 1 base, the J end lost 2 bases, and 11 bases lay between the germline ends. The CDR3 runs to 15 residues. From germline, CDR1 is KGHSH and CDR2 LQKENI. Sequenced input: blood. The TCR comes from a woman in her sixties or seventies with Graves' ophthalmopathy. The gene calls are TRBV18 and TRBJ2-5; D ambiguous. CDR3 loop: CASSPLQASQETQYF. CDR3 bases: TGTGCCAGCTCACCACTTCAAGCTTCACAAGAGACCCAGTACTTC.